This T cell receptor beta chain derives from a study of cytomegalovirus exposure and HLA in healthy donors. The protocol was immunoSEQ multiplex PCR, while the TCRdb copy is restricted to in-frame clones and leaves out a portion. The repertoire consists of under 95,000 clones, with approximately 90% occurring once and the leading ten covering roughly 2.1%. General study results and limits: It was found in a later analysis that first-cohort TCR clusters tended to co-occur in the 120 validation repertoires. As was reported, the classifier diagnosed cytomegalovirus status with high specificity and sensitivity. TCR beta chains numbering 164 were designated cytomegalovirus-associated.

Comments on this clone: What it recognizes is unknown.

The donors were in the approximately 120-subject validation cohort, distinct from the approximately 670-subject first cohort. Germline values: CDR1 SGDLS, CDR2 YYNGEE. V lost 3 bases and J lost 7; bases outside the gene matches: 6. There are 14 residues in the CDR3. The receptor was isolated from a young man in good health and CMV-seronegative. V gene TRBV9 combines with J gene TRBJ2-1, with 8 nucleotides matching TRBD1. The specimen sequenced was PBMCs. In nucleotides, the CDR3 is TGTGCCAGCAGCGCAGAGGACAGGGATAATGAGCAGTTCTTC. This translates into CASSAEDRDNEQFF.